There are many counts of the clone carrying this T cell receptor (beta chain). The V end was cut by 3 bases, the J end by 3 bases, with 15 bases between. The CDR3 is made up of 15 amino acids. Looked up from germline, CDR1 is MNHEY and CDR2 is SMNVEV (reference sequence). These data come from a study of shared clonotypes between healthy human individuals. When replicate PCRs were run on unsorted PBMC, they used approximately 300 ng DNA, some 31,000 T cell genomes. Assay: immunoSEQ multiplex PCR; the TCRdb copy retains only in-frame clones and omits some. This table holds about 450,000 clones, 70% to 85% found once.

This receptor was taken from a woman aged 40 to 50 in good health. Some clones in this sample may be carry-over from other donors' samples. The genes are TRBV27 and TRBJ2-7, with a weak D call TRBD1 (5 bases). Sequencing was carried out using PBMCs. Written as DNA, the CDR3 is TGTGCCAGCAGTTTCCAGGGAAGGGCCCTCTACGAGCAGTACTTC. Translating gives CASSFQGRALYEQYF.